The 10 T cell receptor beta chains below all came from one sample that was sequenced in a study of shared clonotypes between healthy human individuals. Produced via immunoSEQ multiplex PCR; TCRdb's table is partial and in-frame only. Among 2 million to 3 million clones, more than 85% were seen once, and the ten largest hold 0.35% to 0.45%. What was sequenced was naive CD4+ T cells from PBMCs. Sample subset: CD45RA+ positively selected. The receptors here all came from a man younger than 30 in good health. Some clones in this sample may be carry-over from other donors' samples.

V is TRBV14 and J is TRBJ1-1, with a possible D match to TRBD1 (5 bases). The CDR3 totals 15 residues. In germline, CDR1 is SGHDN, CDR2 FVKESK. Trimming left V 0 bases short and J 0 bases short, with 8 bases between. The CDR3 DNA is TGTGCCAGCAGCCAAGACTGGGGCTTGAACACTGAAGCTTTCTTT. Amino acid sequence: CASSQDWGLNTEAFF.

The CDR3 sequence is CASSQGDAQSYEQYF. The DNA of the CDR3 is TGTGCCAGCTCACAAGGGGACGCCCAATCCTACGAGCAGTACTTC. The chain joins TRBV18 to TRBJ2-7, with D possibly called TRBD1 or TRBD2 (5 bases each). Germline V CDR1 and CDR2: KGHSH, LQKENI. Trimming cost V 4 bases and J 1 base, with 14 bases left between them. The CDR3 contains 15 residues.

This clone was counted once. This chain links TRBV7-3 with TRBJ1-1; 8 bases align to TRBD1. V lost 7 bases, J lost 4 bases, and 5 bases stayed unmatched. Germline CDR1 and CDR2: SGHTA and FQGTGA. The CDR3 is made up of 13 amino acids. CDR3: CASKDRATTEAFF. In DNA, the CDR3 is TGTGCCAGCAAGGACAGGGCTACCACTGAAGCTTTCTTT.

The V call is TRBV19, the J call TRBJ1-5, with D uncertain. The germline V gene has CDR1 LNHDA and CDR2 SQIVND (reference sequence). CDR3 length equals 14 residues. The V and J ends lost 7 bases and 3 bases respectively, with 13 bases between them. CDR3 coding DNA: TGTGCCAGTAACCTGGGTCGACACAATCAGCCCCAGCATTTT. Encoded protein: CASNLGRHNQPQHF.

The gene calls are TRBV4-2 and TRBJ2-6; maybe TRBD2 (6 bases). Germline CDR1 is LGHNA and CDR2 is YNFKEQ. The length of the CDR3 is 21 residues. V was pared by 1 base and J by 0 bases, with 22 bases between. CDR3 sequence (DNA): TGTGCCAGCAGCCAAGCGGGGGACGTAGGGGCCCCCAACTCTGGGGCCAACGTCCTGACTTTC. Protein product: CASSQAGDVGAPNSGANVLTF.

This chain links TRBV19 with TRBJ2-7, with TRBD1 identical over 8 bases. The CDR3 loop spans 15 amino acids. Germline assignment: CDR1 LNHDA and CDR2 SQIVND (reference sequence). V shed 2 bases and J 3 bases; nucleotides not matched to a gene: 6. Here the CDR3 DNA reads TGTGCCAGTAGTATACAGGGGGCTCTCAACTACGAGCAGTACTTC. This sequence encodes CASSIQGALNYEQYF. The complete variable domain, with remaining parts taken from reference TRBV19 and TRBJ2-7, reads DGGITQSPKYLFRKEGQNVTLSCEQNLNHDAMYWYRQDPGQGLRLIYYSQIVNDFQKGDIAEGYSVSREKKESFPLTVTSAQKNPTAFYLCASSIQGALNYEQYFGPGTRLTVT.

The chain joins TRBV27 to TRBJ2-1; the D gene could be TRBD1 or TRBD2 (5 bases each). Per the germline V gene, CDR1 is MNHEY and CDR2 is SMNVEV (reference sequence). The CDR3 extends over 17 amino acids. With 6 bases removed from V and 7 bases from J, the gap between germline ends came to 25 bases. CDR3 loop: CASRIRDGAIYGNEQFF. CDR3 DNA: TGTGCCAGCAGGATTCGGGACGGAGCCATCTATGGGAATGAGCAGTTCTTC.

This chain connects TRBV5-1 to TRBJ1-4; D perhaps matches TRBD1 (6 bases). V was trimmed by 4 bases and J by 5 bases, leaving 15 bases between them. Germline V CDR1 and CDR2: SGHRS, YFSETQ. The CDR3 sequence is 15 residues long. CDR3 in amino acids: CASSPLRTANEKLFF. CDR3 sequence (DNA): TGCGCCAGCAGCCCTCTTAGGACAGCAAATGAAAAACTGTTTTTT.

This chain connects TRBV7-2 to TRBJ2-3, with D perhaps matching TRBD2 (6 bases). V was trimmed by 5 bases and J by 5 bases, leaving 14 bases between them. Looked up from germline, CDR1 is SGHTA and CDR2 is FQGNSA. The CDR3 totals 14 residues. This CDR3 is CASSPGTYLDTQYF. In nucleotides, the CDR3 is TGTGCCAGCAGCCCTGGGACTTATCTAGATACGCAGTATTTT.

V and J are TRBV29-1 and TRBJ2-1; D remains unclear. CDR1 is SQVTM and CDR2 is ANQGSEA in the germline V gene. The CDR3 spans 16 residues. V was shortened by 4 bases and J by 2 bases, with 18 bases between the two germline ends. The CDR3 nucleotides are TGCAGCGTTGGGAAAATTGACTCTGCCCCCTACAATGAGCAGTTCTTC. It is translated as CSVGKIDSAPYNEQFF.